The rows below give T cell receptor beta chains drawn from one sample of a study of blood T cell repertoires in COVID-19. Measured with immunoSEQ multiplex PCR; TCRdb has only the in-frame clones, and not every one. This table has about 52,000 clones, 80% to 95% appearing once. Material: peripheral blood. Receptor source: a human donor in a cohort sampled during active COVID-19. Both conserved end residues are part of each CDR3. D genes are given only for firm matches.

V gene	J gene	D gene	CDR3 protein
TRBV19	TRBJ2-7	TRBD1	CASSPGQGSGEQYF
TRBV11-2	TRBJ1-6	TRBD1	CASSLRGGGQGASPLHF
TRBV5-6	TRBJ2-2	-	CASSQEGRDMSGELFF
TRBV2	TRBJ2-3	TRBD1	CASNQRGLATDTQYF
TRBV5-8	TRBJ1-6	-	CASSFSSSPLHF
TRBV7-9	TRBJ1-1	-	CASSSQVNTEAFF
TRBV6-2/TRBV6-3	TRBJ2-1	-	CASSLSGQGNVYNEQFF
TRBV7-6	TRBJ2-7	-	CASSLPGYEQYF
TRBV19	TRBJ2-5	TRBD1	CASSRQGRETQYF
TRBV7-2	TRBJ1-3	-	CASSLVGAASGNTIYF
TRBV24-1	TRBJ1-2	TRBD1	CATAGQGNYGYTF
TRBV5-4	TRBJ2-7	-	CASSRDTQYEQYF
TRBV3-1/TRBV3-2	TRBJ2-2	-	CASSPFLARDTGELFF
TRBV5-1	TRBJ2-1	TRBD2	CASSLETSAYNEQFF
TRBV19	TRBJ1-2	-	CASRKAWEAYGYTF
TRBV11-1	TRBJ1-6	TRBD1	CASSRDRDSPLHF
TRBV3-1/TRBV3-2	TRBJ2-5	TRBD2	CASSLGGRSETQYF
TRBV19	TRBJ1-1	-	CASSIAGIHTEAFF
TRBV5-4	TRBJ2-3	TRBD2	CASSSPTSGRAWDTQYF
TRBV2	TRBJ2-1	TRBD2	CASSGGLFNEQFF
TRBV4-1	TRBJ2-5	-	CASSQDHGETQYF
TRBV21-1	TRBJ2-3	-	CASSKTRPDTQYF
TRBV2	TRBJ2-1	-	CASFERPIKADEQFF
TRBV6-2/TRBV6-3	TRBJ1-1	-	CASSYSNSVEAFF
TRBV3-1/TRBV3-2	TRBJ2-4	TRBD1	CASSPSQPGQINIQYF
TRBV29-1	TRBJ2-1	TRBD2	CSVGGTSGPYNEQFF
TRBV6-1	TRBJ1-1	-	CASSEAHGLGTEAFF
TRBV5-1	TRBJ2-1	TRBD2	CASSRRLAASDEQFF
TRBV7-3	TRBJ2-7	-	CANGVGREIAYEQYF
TRBV14	TRBJ2-5	-	CASSQYIGLANQETQYF
TRBV2	TRBJ2-3	TRBD2	CASISSLAGVGGTDTQYF
TRBV7-9	TRBJ2-1	TRBD2	CASSPIAGGSNEQFF
TRBV24-1	TRBJ2-1	TRBD1	CATSGTGLDEQFF
TRBV12-3/TRBV12-4	TRBJ2-5	-	CASSFSLQETQYF
TRBV7-9	TRBJ1-5	-	CASSLGTVNQPQHF
TRBV7-8	TRBJ2-7	-	CASSLAQASYEQYF
TRBV19	TRBJ2-5	TRBD2	CASSTSGRGETQYF
TRBV9	TRBJ2-1	TRBD2	CASSVEGLAENEQFF
TRBV9	TRBJ2-2	TRBD1	CASSVTGGSGELFF
TRBV5-6	TRBJ2-7	TRBD1	CASSLYGTAVEQYF
TRBV5-1	TRBJ2-1	-	CASSTQGSSYNEQFF
TRBV29-1	TRBJ2-1	-	CSGWTGSSYNEQFF
TRBV4-1	TRBJ2-7	TRBD1	CASSQGARGQFAYEQYF
TRBV5-1	TRBJ2-3	TRBD2	CASSPSGTSGSDTQYF
TRBV7-9	TRBJ1-2	-	CASSSLSANYGYTF
TRBV5-6	TRBJ2-1	TRBD2	CASSLGLAGINSYNEQFF
TRBV3-1/TRBV3-2	TRBJ2-7	TRBD2	CASSQDGSGRVEQYF
TRBV30	TRBJ1-2	-	CAWSGDSPANYGYTF
TRBV28	TRBJ2-3	TRBD2	CASISLAGSTHRTDTQYF
TRBV19	TRBJ2-5	-	CASSQGGAQETQYF
TRBV6-5	TRBJ2-3	-	CASSSRQGTDTQYF
TRBV11-2	TRBJ2-7	-	CASSLGAKIYEQYF
TRBV7-2	TRBJ2-1	TRBD2	CASSPGLAGVYNEQFF
TRBV5-1	TRBJ2-2	-	CASSLESGLENTGELFF
TRBV6-5	TRBJ2-7	-	CASSHQYEQYF
TRBV7-2	TRBJ1-5	TRBD1	CASSTGVAQPQHF
TRBV5-4	TRBJ2-3	-	CASSTGLSEADTQYF
TRBV3-1/TRBV3-2	TRBJ1-3	TRBD1	CASSQETGARGNTIYF
TRBV18	TRBJ2-3	-	CASSSDWGSDTQYF
TRBV5-1	TRBJ1-1	-	CASSSTQGNTEAFF